This T cell receptor beta chain was observed in a study of blood T cell repertoires in COVID-19. Study background: Sources were T cells, B-cell-depleted T cells, or PBMCs; the material itself was cDNA or gDNA.

This CDR3 contains 16 residues. The ends were cut back, 1 base at V and 0 bases at J, with 10 bases in the middle. Germline lookup yields CDR1 MDHEN and CDR2 SYDVKM. Measured with immunoSEQ multiplex PCR; TCRdb has only the in-frame clones, and not every one. Of 100,000 to 120,000 clones detected, 70% to 90% appear once; the ten largest clones hold 4% to 5.5%. The specimen sequenced was peripheral blood. This receptor was identified in a human donor in a cohort sampled during active COVID-19. V usage is TRBV28 and J usage is TRBJ1-5, with D maybe TRBD1 (6 bases). This CDR3 is CASSLFRGNSNQPQHF. The CDR3 DNA sequence: TGTGCCAGCAGTTTATTCAGGGGCAATAGCAATCAGCCCCAGCATTTT.